The entry below gives a single T cell receptor (beta chain) sequence along with its context. The data are from a study of T cell changes during pregnancy in multiple sclerosis. Sequencing used immunoSEQ multiplex PCR; TCRdb keeps in-frame clones, though not all of them. The sample includes under 70,000 clones, 91% of them seen just once. V shed 6 bases, J shed 3 bases, and the junction held 6 bases outside the gene matches. The germline CDR1 and CDR2 sequences are WSHSY and SAAADI. The CDR3 runs to 15 residues. The chain is built from TRBV10-2 and TRBJ1-5; TRBD1 matches at 9 bases. The sequenced sample was peripheral blood, obtained in the third trimester of pregnancy. This receptor was identified in a female donor in good health, enrolled as a control in a pregnancy study. Written as DNA, the CDR3 is TGCGCCAGCAGAAAGGACAGGGGCGCCAATCAGCCCCAGCATTTT. Protein sequence: CASRKDRGANQPQHF.